What follows are 6 T cell receptor beta chains derived from one specimen sequenced in a study of human T cells and chemical hapten exposure (dated by TCRdb to about 2021). Library prep was done by RACE. These reads were obtained on a NextSeq 500. The public reads were reprocessed in TCRdb via fastp at Q25 and MiXCR, keeping in-frame beta chains. CDR3 protein duplicates are merged, each entry listing the most common genes and DNA. The sample profile shows about 82,000 distinct CDR3 sequences; about 11% of them were found once. The top ten clones comprise around 4.5% of the sample. In light of the paper, this sample's time point label describes: patch test 1, 2 weeks after DPC sensitization. The sample's treatment or condition, from its label and the paper: therapeutic diphenylcyclopropenone sensitization with weekly scalp DPC. The material was whole blood, obtained in connection with sensitization to the hapten diphenylcyclopropenone (DPC). These TCRs come from a woman aged 45 to 65 with alopecia areata. Some clones in this sample may be carry-over from other donors' samples.

The chain uses TRBV27 and TRBJ1-4, with D tentatively TRBD1 (5 bases). CDR1 and CDR2 from the germline V gene are MNHEY and SMNVEV (reference sequence). The ends were cut back, 3 bases at V and 0 bases at J, with 20 bases in the middle. CDR3 length equals 19 residues. In DNA form, the CDR3 reads TGTGCCAGCAGTTTGTTTCCCGGGGCTGAATTTGCAACTAATGAAAAACTGTTTTTT. This encodes CASSLFPGAEFATNEKLFF. The whole variable domain, filled in from reference TRBV27 and TRBJ1-4, reads EAQVTQNPRYLITVTGKKLTVTCSQNMNHEYMSWYRQDPGLGLRQIYYSMNVEVTDKGDVPEGYKVSRKEKRNFPLILESPSPNQTSLYFCASSLFPGAEFATNEKLFFGSGTQLSVL.

V and J are TRBV12-3 or TRBV12-4 and TRBJ1-2; D uncertain. There are 12 residues in the CDR3. Trimming removed 5 bases at V and 4 bases at J, with 8 bases between. The CDR3 loop reads CASSGNLYGYTF. CDR3 nucleotide sequence: TGTGCCAGCAGTGGTAACCTCTATGGCTACACCTTC.

This clonotype counts as medium-sized (0.01 to 0.1%). CDR3 region: CASSYDSPTEGTYGYTF. CDR3 nucleotides: TGTGCCAGCAGCTACGACAGCCCCACGGAGGGGACTTATGGCTACACCTTC. The chain employs TRBV6-5 and TRBJ1-2, with D perhaps TRBD1 (5 bases). The CDR3 covers 17 residues. Per the germline V gene, CDR1 is MNHEY and CDR2 is SVGAGI. The V gene lost 6 bases and the J gene lost 5 bases, with 25 bases spanning the gap.

This clonotype was recorded a few times. The CDR3: CAIGTSGGHTDTQYF. In DNA, the CDR3 is TGTGCCATCGGGACTAGCGGGGGCCACACAGATACGCAGTATTTT. The V call is TRBV10-3, the J call TRBJ2-3; 14 nucleotides match TRBD2. Germline trimming cut 8 bases from V and 2 bases from J; bases unmatched to any gene: 3. This CDR3 is built from 15 residues. Looked up from germline, CDR1 is ENHRY and CDR2 is SYGVKD.

About this clonotype: The missing conserved phenylalanine or tryptophan at the end of this CDR3 makes a read error likely. The V gene is TRBV18, the J gene TRBJ1-1; 8 bases are a match to TRBD1. V trimming: 2 bases; J trimming: 8 bases; junction bases outside the gene matches: 19. The CDR3 loop spans 18 amino acids. CDR1 and CDR2 from the germline V gene are KGHSH and LQKENI. CDR3 sequence (DNA): TGTGCCAGCTCACCATTCGGAGGGGACAGGACAGGAAGAAGCGAAGCTTTCCTT. It yields the protein CASSPFGGDRTGRSEAFL.

There are many counts of this clonotype. This chain connects TRBV18 to TRBJ1-1, with D possibly TRBD1 on 5 matching bases. The germline CDR1 and CDR2 sequences are KGHSH and LQKENI. The CDR3 has 13 amino acids. V lost 10 bases to trimming and J lost 3 bases, with 15 bases between them. The CDR3, as DNA: TGTGCCACCTTAGCATCAGGGTACACTGAAGCTTTCTTT. Translation gives CATLASGYTEAFF.